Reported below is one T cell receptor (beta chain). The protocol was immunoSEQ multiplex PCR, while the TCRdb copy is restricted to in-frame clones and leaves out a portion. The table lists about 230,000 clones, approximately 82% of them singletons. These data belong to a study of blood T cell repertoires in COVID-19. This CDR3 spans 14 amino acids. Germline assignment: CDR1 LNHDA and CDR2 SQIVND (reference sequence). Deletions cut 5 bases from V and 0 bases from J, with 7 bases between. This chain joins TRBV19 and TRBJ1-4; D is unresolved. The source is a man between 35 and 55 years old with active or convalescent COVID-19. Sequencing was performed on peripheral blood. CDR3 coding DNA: TGTGCCAGTAGTCCCACGGCAACTAATGAAAAACTGTTTTTT. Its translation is CASSPTATNEKLFF. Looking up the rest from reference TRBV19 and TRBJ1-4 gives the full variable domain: DGGITQSPKYLFRKEGQNVTLSCEQNLNHDAMYWYRQDPGQGLRLIYYSQIVNDFQKGDIAEGYSVSREKKESFPLTVTSAQKNPTAFYLCASSPTATNEKLFFGSGTQLSVL.